These 26 T cell receptor beta chains came from one sample sequenced in a study of blood T cell repertoires in COVID-19. Using immunoSEQ multiplex PCR, the repertoire was profiled, and TCRdb retains in-frame clones only, with some absent. Among more than 80,000 clones listed, about 76% were seen once. What was sequenced was peripheral blood. The receptors shown here come from a woman older than 75 with active or convalescent COVID-19.

This clone was detected a few times. The J gene is TRBJ2-3, the V gene TRBV6-5, with 8 bases fitting TRBD2. CDR1 is MNHEY and CDR2 is SVGAGI in the germline V gene. J gave up 2 bases and V 7 bases, and 5 bases lay outside the gene matches. The CDR3 runs to 14 residues. CDR3 nucleotide sequence: TGTGCCAGCACTACTAGCGGACCCACAGATACGCAGTATTTT. It yields the protein CASTTSGPTDTQYF.

The chain combines TRBV30 with TRBJ1-6, with a tentative D call TRBD1 (5 bases). V was cut by 0 bases and J by 7 bases, with 7 bases left in between. The germline gives CDR1 GTSNPN, CDR2 SVGIG (reference sequence). The CDR3 has 13 residues. CDR3 region: CAWSVQGNSPLHF. The CDR3 DNA is TGTGCCTGGAGTGTTCAGGGAAATTCACCCCTCCACTTT. The entire variable domain, with the rest obtained from reference TRBV30 and TRBJ1-6, is as follows: SQTIHQWPATLVQPVGSPLSLECTVEGTSNPNLYWYRQAAGRGLQLLFYSVGIGQISSEVPQNLSASRPQDRQFILSSKKLLLSDSGFYLCAWSVQGNSPLHFGNGTRLTVT.

The V call is TRBV3-1 (or the pseudogene TRBV3-2), the J call TRBJ2-2, with TRBD2 matching over 13 bases. Trimming took 6 bases from V and 3 from J; bases not matched to a gene: 4. This CDR3 has 16 residues. The V gene's germline CDR1 is LGHDT and CDR2 YNNKEL (reference sequence). The CDR3 protein is CASRLAGGQYTGELFF. In DNA form, the CDR3 reads TGTGCCAGCAGACTAGCGGGGGGGCAGTACACCGGGGAGCTGTTTTTT.

This chain uses TRBV10-1 with TRBJ2-2, with D unresolved. Trimming shortened V by 5 bases and J by 4 bases, and 8 bases separated the two germline ends. Germline V gene sequence: CDR1 WNHNN, CDR2 SYGVQD (reference sequence). The CDR3 is 13 residues long. The CDR3 DNA sequence: TGCGCCAGCAGTAACAGTGGCACCGGGGAGCTGTTTTTT. It codes for CASSNSGTGELFF.

The V call is TRBV30, the J call TRBJ1-4; TRBD1 matches 9 bases. The CDR3 spans 16 residues. Germline lookup yields CDR1 GTSNPN and CDR2 SVGIG (reference sequence). The trim removed 2 bases at V and 5 bases at J, leaving 9 bases unmatched. This CDR3 reads CAWSPTMTGGNEKLFF. Here the CDR3 DNA reads TGTGCCTGGAGTCCCACCATGACAGGGGGAAATGAAAAACTGTTTTTT.

This clone came up once. The chain uses TRBV7-2 and TRBJ1-2; maybe TRBD1 (6 bases). V was shortened by 3 bases and J by 2 bases, with 13 bases between the two germline ends. The germline gives CDR1 SGHTA, CDR2 FQGNSA. The CDR3 length is 15 residues. CDR3: CASSFPGQINYGYTF. For the CDR3, the DNA is TGTGCCAGCAGCTTCCCCGGACAGATCAACTATGGCTACACCTTC.

The chain employs TRBV5-6 and TRBJ1-4, with 9 bases lining up with TRBD1. The CDR3 contains 16 residues. Trimming cost V 4 bases and J 10 bases; bases outside gene matches: 14. The germline V gene encodes CDR1 SGHDT and CDR2 YYEEEE. The CDR3 region is CASSRGPQGARGKLFF. The CDR3 DNA reads as TGTGCCAGCAGCCGGGGGCCACAGGGGGCGCGAGGAAAACTGTTTTTT.

V usage is TRBV5-6 and J usage is TRBJ1-2; possibly TRBD1 for D (6 bases). With 4 bases removed from V and 3 bases from J, the gap between germline ends came to 13 bases. The germline gives CDR1 SGHDT, CDR2 YYEEEE. The CDR3 runs 14 residues. CDR3 sequence (DNA): TGTGCCAGCAGCCTGGATGAGGGGGACTATGGCTACACCTTC. This encodes CASSLDEGDYGYTF.

V is TRBV11-3 and J is TRBJ2-3, with 9 bases lining up with TRBD1. The CDR3 runs to 17 residues. From germline, CDR1 is SGHNT and CDR2 YENEEA. The J segment lost 0 bases and the V segment lost 5 bases, leaving 9 bases of the junction unmatched. The CDR3 DNA sequence: TGTGCCAGCAGCCGTCGACAGGGGGACGCTAGCACAGATACGCAGTATTTT. Amino acid sequence: CASSRRQGDASTDTQYF. The whole variable domain, filled in from reference TRBV11-3 and TRBJ2-3, reads EAGVVQSPRYKIIEKKQPVAFWCNPISGHNTLYWYLQNLGQGPELLIRYENEEAVDDSQLPKDRFSAERLKGVDSTLKIQPAELGDSAVYLCASSRRQGDASTDTQYFGPGTRLTVL.

This clone was seen a handful of times. The chain has TRBV9 and TRBJ2-6, with D possibly matching TRBD1 (5 bases). V was clipped by 4 bases and J by 0 bases, with 8 bases between them. The CDR3 contains 15 residues. In germline, CDR1 is SGDLS, CDR2 YYNGEE. The CDR3 here is CASSSRGSGANVLTF. Written as DNA, the CDR3 is TGTGCCAGCAGCTCTAGGGGCTCTGGGGCCAACGTCCTGACTTTC.

This chain links TRBV2 with TRBJ2-7; 7 bases fit TRBD2. Germline loops: CDR1 SNHLY, CDR2 FYNNEI. Losses at the gene ends were 3 bases for V and 8 bases for J; bases not matched to a gene: 16. This CDR3 has 16 amino acids. In DNA, the CDR3 is TGTGCCAGCAGTGAGCCCCTAGCGGAGGACCCTGGGAAGCAGTACTTC. Protein: CASSEPLAEDPGKQYF.

The chain links TRBV18 to TRBJ2-1, with 12 bases that match TRBD2. There are 17 residues in the CDR3. Per the germline V gene, CDR1 is KGHSH and CDR2 is LQKENI. Trimming cost V 4 bases and J 4 bases; bases outside gene matches: 8. DNA of the CDR3: TGTGCCAGCTCACTGAATCAGGGACTAGCGGGTTACAATGAGCAGTTCTTC. Translation: CASSLNQGLAGYNEQFF. The full variable domain, with the rest looked up from reference TRBV18 and TRBJ2-1, is NAGVMQNPRHLVRRRGQEARLRCSPMKGHSHVYWYRQLPEEGLKFMVYLQKENIIDESGMPKERFSAEFPKEGPSILRIQQVVRGDSAAYFCASSLNQGLAGYNEQFFGPGTRLTVL.

This clone appeared a single time. This chain joins TRBV6-5 and TRBJ2-1, with TRBD1 matching over 11 bases. Looked up from germline, CDR1 is MNHEY and CDR2 is SVGAGI. V trimming: 4 bases; J trimming: 8 bases; junction bases outside the gene matches: 7. This CDR3 has 15 residues. The CDR3: CASSSLGQGAHEQFF. In DNA form, the CDR3 reads TGTGCCAGCAGTTCCTTAGGACAGGGGGCTCATGAGCAGTTCTTC.

This CDR3 is CAWTETSGGTDTQYF. In nucleotides, the CDR3 is TGTGCCTGGACCGAGACTAGCGGGGGCACAGATACGCAGTATTTT. The chain combines TRBV30 with TRBJ2-3; 11 bases map to TRBD2. Trimming removed 4 bases from V and 1 base from J; junction bases left unmatched: 4. CDR3 length: 15 residues. Germline CDR1 reads GTSNPN; CDR2 reads SVGIG (reference sequence).

The chain has TRBV19 and TRBJ2-7; D possibly corresponds to TRBD1 (5 bases). Looked up from germline, CDR1 is LNHDA and CDR2 is SQIVND (reference sequence). Trimming took off 1 base at V and 6 bases at J, with 13 bases between the two ends. The CDR3 has 14 residues. CDR3 sequence (DNA): TGTGCCAGTAGTATAGGCCAGGGAAGGCGCGAGCAGTACTTC. Translation: CASSIGQGRREQYF.

This chain joins TRBV4-1 and TRBJ2-1; D is perhaps TRBD2 (5 bases). This CDR3 spans 14 amino acids. Trimming removed 4 bases at V and 9 bases at J, with 16 bases between. Per the germline V gene, CDR1 is MGHRA and CDR2 is YSYEKL. This CDR3 reads CASSPTEGLGEQFF. The CDR3 DNA reads TGCGCCAGCAGCCCTACTGAGGGCCTCGGTGAGCAGTTCTTC.

The DNA for the CDR3 is TGCGCCAGCAGCCAAGATTATGAGTGGAGTACAGGCGAGCAGTACTTC. This codes for CASSQDYEWSTGEQYF. J is TRBJ2-7 and V is TRBV4-3, with a weak D call TRBD1 (5 bases). V lost 0 bases and J lost 6, with 18 bases in between. The CDR3 is 16 residues long. Germline-derived CDR1 and CDR2 are LGHNA and YSLEER.

The rearrangement joins TRBV6-2 or TRBV6-3 to TRBJ2-2; no reliable D call. The V gene lost 0 bases and the J gene lost 2 bases, with 7 bases spanning the gap. This CDR3 comprises 15 residues. Germline-derived CDR1 and CDR2 are MNHEY and SVGEGT. The CDR3 DNA reads TGTGCCAGCAGTTACTCGAACAGAAACACCGGGGAGCTGTTTTTT. Translating it yields CASSYSNRNTGELFF.

The chain uses TRBV14 and TRBJ1-1; weak D call: TRBD1 (6 bases). The CDR3 has 16 amino acids. V lost 4 bases, J lost 3 bases, and 18 bases lay in between. From germline, CDR1 is SGHDN and CDR2 FVKESK. The CDR3 reads CASSREQGNFDTEAFF. In nucleotides, the CDR3 is TGTGCCAGCAGCCGTGAACAGGGTAACTTTGACACTGAAGCTTTCTTT.

The chain couples TRBV6-2 or TRBV6-3 to TRBJ2-3; 9 bases align to TRBD1. The trim removed 6 bases at V and 0 bases at J, leaving 16 bases unmatched. This CDR3 is 19 amino acids long. The germline V gene encodes CDR1 MNHEY and CDR2 SVGEGT. The CDR3 loop is CASSQKPPGQGSSTDTQYF. The DNA for the CDR3 is TGTGCCAGCAGCCAAAAGCCCCCTGGACAGGGGAGTAGCACAGATACGCAGTATTTT.

The chain is built from TRBV6-6 and TRBJ2-2, with TRBD2 as a possible D gene (5 bases). CDR1 and CDR2 from the germline V gene are MNHNY and SVGAGI (reference sequence). V was shortened by 6 bases and J by 3 bases, with 11 bases between the two germline ends. The CDR3 is 14 amino acids. Here the CDR3 reads CASSVTRDTGELFF. The CDR3 region has the DNA TGTGCCAGCAGCGTAACTAGAGACACCGGGGAGCTGTTTTTT.

This clone has more than one count but fewer than ten. The chain has TRBV20-1 and TRBJ1-2; D may be TRBD1 (5 bases). The CDR3 is made up of 11 amino acids. V was cut by 6 bases and J by 8 bases, with 13 bases left in between. The germline V gene has CDR1 DFQATT and CDR2 SNEGSKA (reference sequence). CDR3 sequence reads: CSANKGFGYTF. CDR3 nucleotides: TGCAGTGCAAACAAGGGGTTCGGCTACACCTTC.

In its sample, this clone was seen once. The V call is TRBV11-3, the J call TRBJ2-6; D perhaps matches TRBD1 (6 bases). The CDR3 contains 13 residues. CDR1 SGHNT and CDR2 YENEEA come from the germline V gene. Trimming left V 5 bases short and J 4 bases short, with 6 bases between. CDR3 nucleotides: TGTGCCAGCAGCCAGGGGGGGGCCAACGTCCTGACTTTC. Translating it yields CASSQGGANVLTF.

The V gene is TRBV18, the J gene TRBJ1-3; TRBD1 agrees at 7 bases. The CDR3 runs 17 residues. Germline CDR1 KGHSH, CDR2 LQKENI. Trimming removed 2 bases from V and 3 bases from J; junction bases left unmatched: 10. The CDR3 coding sequence is TGTGCCAGCTCACCATGGGACAGCCCTCTGGTTGGAAACACCATATATTTT. As protein: CASSPWDSPLVGNTIYF.

The chain is built from TRBV7-2 and TRBJ1-2, with 10 bases matching TRBD1. CDR1 is SGHTA and CDR2 is FQGNSA in the germline V gene. The junction had 9 bases not matched to a gene; V was cut back by 1 base and J by 7 bases. CDR3 length: 16 amino acids. The CDR3 loop is CASSLGGTGAHGGYTF. CDR3 nucleotide sequence: TGTGCCAGCAGCTTAGGGGGGACAGGGGCCCACGGTGGCTACACCTTC.

This chain uses TRBV20-1 with TRBJ1-2; D remains ambiguous. The V end lost 8 bases, the J end lost 4 bases, and 11 bases lay between the germline ends. This CDR3 is 11 amino acids long. Germline V gene lookup returns CDR1 DFQATT and CDR2 SNEGSKA (reference sequence). The CDR3 region has the DNA TGCAGTATCCTCGGGGTCTATGGCTACACCTTC. Translated: CSILGVYGYTF.